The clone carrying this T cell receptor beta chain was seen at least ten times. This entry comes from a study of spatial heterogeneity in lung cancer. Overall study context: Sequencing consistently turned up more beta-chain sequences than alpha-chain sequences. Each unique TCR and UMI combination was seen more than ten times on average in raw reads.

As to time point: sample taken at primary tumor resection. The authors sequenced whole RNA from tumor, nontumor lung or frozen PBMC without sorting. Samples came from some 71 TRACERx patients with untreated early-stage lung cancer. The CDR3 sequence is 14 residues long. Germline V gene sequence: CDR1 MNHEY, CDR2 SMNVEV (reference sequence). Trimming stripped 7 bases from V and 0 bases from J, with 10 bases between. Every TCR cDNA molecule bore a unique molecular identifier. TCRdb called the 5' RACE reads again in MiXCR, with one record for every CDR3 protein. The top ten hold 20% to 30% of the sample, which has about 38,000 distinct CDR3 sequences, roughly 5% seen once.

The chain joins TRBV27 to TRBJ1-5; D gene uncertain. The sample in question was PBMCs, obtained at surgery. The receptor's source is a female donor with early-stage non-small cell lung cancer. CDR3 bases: TGTGCCAGCAATCCTACTAATAGCAATCAGCCCCAGCATTTT. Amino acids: CASNPTNSNQPQHF.